Below, 14 T cell receptor beta chains from the same sample are listed, as sequenced in a study of memory CD4+ T cells and cytomegalovirus serostatus. Single viable CD3+CD4+CD8-CD45RO+ cells were sorted as the memory CD4+ T cells. Sequencing was performed with immunoSEQ multiplex PCR; in TCRdb, only in-frame clones are kept and a portion is missing. The data contain 80,000 or so clones, under 80% of them singletons. The sample consisted of memory CD4+ T cells from blood. These receptors came from an adult in good health and CMV-seropositive.

V usage is TRBV7-2 and J usage is TRBJ2-3; 10 bases are a match to TRBD2. CDR1 SGHTA and CDR2 FQGNSA come from the germline V gene. V shed 3 bases and J 6 bases; nucleotides not matched to a gene: 6. The CDR3 totals 15 residues. The chain's CDR3 is CASSLTSGPSDTQYF. The CDR3 bases are TGTGCCAGCAGCTTGACTAGCGGGCCCTCCGATACGCAGTATTTT.

The gene calls are TRBV7-2 and TRBJ2-2; D uncertain. V was shortened by 5 bases and J by 5 bases, with 9 bases between the two germline ends. The germline CDR1 and CDR2 sequences are SGHTA and FQGNSA. This CDR3 is built from 13 residues. The DNA of the CDR3 is TGTGCCAGCAGCCGTGACATTACCGGGGAGCTGTTTTTT. Residues: CASSRDITGELFF.

The chain is built from TRBV30 and TRBJ1-4; D ambiguous. CDR1 and CDR2 (germline): GTSNPN, SVGIG (reference sequence). This CDR3 region has 11 residues. Trimming stripped 1 base from V and 4 bases from J, with 1 base between. In DNA form, the CDR3 reads TGTGCCTGGAGTGATAATGAAAAACTGTTTTTT. Translation: CAWSDNEKLFF.

This clone was counted a single time. The chain recombines TRBV30 with TRBJ1-2; D gene unclear. CDR1 is GTSNPN, CDR2 SVGIG, per germline (reference sequence). The germline V and J ends were trimmed by 1 base and 4 bases, with 10 bases remaining between them. There are 13 residues in the CDR3. The CDR3, as DNA: TGTGCCTGGAGTGGACCGACTGGCTATGGCTACACCTTC. Its protein is CAWSGPTGYGYTF.

The V call is TRBV7-9, the J call TRBJ2-7; maybe TRBD1 (6 bases). The CDR3 has 16 residues. Deletions cut 4 bases from V and 6 bases from J, with 22 bases between. Germline V lookup: CDR1 SEHNR, CDR2 FQNEAQ (reference sequence). Here the CDR3 reads CASSSQTGFVGFEQYV. In DNA, the CDR3 is TGTGCCAGCAGCTCGCAAACAGGGTTTGTCGGGTTCGAGCAGTACGTC.

The chain couples TRBV5-4 to TRBJ2-2, with D hard to call. The CDR3 sequence is 13 residues long. In germline, CDR1 is SGHNT, CDR2 YYREEE (reference sequence). Trimming shortened V by 2 bases and J by 5 bases, and 7 bases separated the two germline ends. The CDR3: CASSFVATGELFF. The CDR3 DNA reads as TGTGCCAGCAGCTTCGTAGCAACCGGGGAGCTGTTTTTT. Based on the CDR3 plus reference TRBV5-4 and TRBJ2-2, the full variable domain is ETGVTQSPTHLIKTRGQQVTLRCSSQSGHNTVSWYQQALGQGPQFIFQYYREEENGRGNFPPRFSGLQFPNYSSELNVNALELDDSALYLCASSFVATGELFFGEGSRLTVL.

In this sample, this clone turned up a few times. The chain recombines TRBV7-9 with TRBJ1-1; no firm D call. Trimming took off 1 base at V and 1 base at J, with 10 bases between the two ends. CDR1 is SEHNR, CDR2 FQNEAQ, per germline (reference sequence). The CDR3 runs 15 residues. The CDR3 reads CASSLDRGQNTEAFF. As DNA, the CDR3 is TGTGCCAGCAGCTTAGATCGTGGCCAGAACACTGAAGCTTTCTTT.

This chain joins TRBV7-8 and TRBJ2-7; D perhaps matches TRBD1 (6 bases). The CDR3 has 13 residues. V was clipped by 5 bases and J by 6 bases, with 14 bases between them. Germline V CDR1 and CDR2: SGHVS, FQNEAQ. DNA for the CDR3: TGTGCCAGCAGCGGGGGCCGGAAACTCGAGCAGTACGTC. Encoded protein: CASSGGRKLEQYV.

This chain uses TRBV5-6 with TRBJ1-5; D might be TRBD1 (5 bases). This CDR3 has 14 residues. Germline V gene sequence: CDR1 SGHDT, CDR2 YYEEEE. Trimming cost V 0 bases and J 5 bases, with 9 bases left between them. CDR3: CASSLGRGDQPQHF. CDR3 DNA sequence: TGTGCCAGCAGCTTGGGAAGGGGTGATCAGCCCCAGCATTTT.

The CDR3 loop is CASSRRDRANTEAFF. DNA for the CDR3: TGTGCCAGCAGCCGGAGGGACAGGGCTAACACTGAAGCTTTCTTT. V is TRBV7-9 and J is TRBJ1-1; TRBD1 agrees at 9 bases. Germline V lookup: CDR1 SEHNR, CDR2 FQNEAQ (reference sequence). This CDR3 spans 15 amino acids. J was trimmed by 2 bases and V by 5 bases; bases with no gene match: 6.

This clone was counted between two and nine times. V is TRBV7-6 and J is TRBJ1-1; no clear D. V was clipped by 0 bases and J by 7 bases, with 9 bases between them. There are 13 residues in the CDR3. Germline V gene lookup returns CDR1 SGHVS and CDR2 FNYEAQ. CDR3 amino acids: CASSLAGGGEAFF. The CDR3 coding sequence is TGTGCCAGCAGCTTAGCGGGTGGCGGTGAAGCTTTCTTT.

This CDR3 is CAWKYVGGGYTF. CDR3 nucleotides: TGTGCCTGGAAGTATGTGGGGGGAGGCTACACCTTC. The V call is TRBV30, the J call TRBJ1-2; D possibly corresponds to TRBD1 (5 bases). This CDR3 is 12 amino acids long. Germline loops: CDR1 GTSNPN, CDR2 SVGIG (reference sequence). Trimming took off 4 bases at V and 8 bases at J, with 14 bases between the two ends. Combining the CDR3 with reference TRBV30 and TRBJ1-2 gives the whole variable domain SQTIHQWPATLVQPVGSPLSLECTVEGTSNPNLYWYRQAAGRGLQLLFYSVGIGQISSEVPQNLSASRPQDRQFILSSKKLLLSDSGFYLCAWKYVGGGYTFGSGTRLTVV.

V usage is TRBV5-6 and J usage is TRBJ1-4; D possibly corresponds to TRBD1 (6 bases). Germline CDR1 SGHDT, CDR2 YYEEEE. This CDR3 has 15 amino acids. V was clipped by 1 base and J by 5 bases, with 12 bases between them. CDR3 amino acids: CASSLSGESNEKLFF. As DNA, the CDR3 is TGTGCCAGCAGCTTGTCAGGGGAATCCAATGAAAAACTGTTTTTT. The variable domain in full, with the rest retrieved from reference TRBV5-6 and TRBJ1-4, is DAGVTQSPTHLIKTRGQQVTLRCSPKSGHDTVSWYQQALGQGPQFIFQYYEEEERQRGNFPDRFSGHQFPNYSSELNVNALLLGDSALYLCASSLSGESNEKLFFGSGTQLSVL.

Details on this clone: The DNA is omitted, as the CDR3 cannot be located on it reliably, and the CDR3 follows TCRdb's listing. The rearrangement links TRBV7-2 to TRBJ1-2. The CDR3 spans 12 residues, counting both ends. The germline V gene has CDR1 SGHTA and CDR2 FQGNSA. CDR3 sequence reads: CASSLVGAGAPF.